This T cell receptor (beta chain) was found in a study of T cell repertoires in ileal Crohn's disease. V dropped 4 bases and J dropped 2 bases, with 11 bases sitting between them. This CDR3 has 14 amino acids. Germline loops: CDR1 SGDLS, CDR2 YYNGEE. Sequencing used immunoSEQ multiplex PCR; TCRdb keeps in-frame clones, though not all of them. The sample has some 3,000 clones, around 75% seen once. Time point specified: proximal margin of the surgical specimen (macroscopically non-inflamed). This sequence was found in an adult with Crohn's disease. The sample was ileal tissue. The gene calls are TRBV9 and TRBJ2-3, with D maybe TRBD2 (6 bases). As DNA, the CDR3 is TGTGCCAGCAGCATCGGAGGGCCCACAGATACGCAGTATTTT. Protein product: CASSIGGPTDTQYF.